A single sample gave rise to the 31 T cell receptor beta chains below, sequenced in a study of long-term antiretroviral therapy in people with HIV. Survey-level immunoSEQ v3.0 assays were run. TCRdb keeps only in-frame clones here, not all; method: immunoSEQ multiplex PCR. The sample contains 25,000 to 35,000 clones, 85% to 95% of which appear only once. Sequences were derived from unsorted PBMCs, sampled about 6.5 years after starting antiretroviral therapy. The origin of the receptors is a woman between 35 and 50 years old with HIV.

V usage is TRBV7-2 and J usage is TRBJ2-7, with 9 bases matching TRBD1. J lost 2 bases, V lost 6 bases, and 8 bases had no gene match. Germline V gene sequence: CDR1 SGHTA, CDR2 FQGNSA. This CDR3 has 15 residues. Written as DNA, the CDR3 is TGTGCCAGCAGTACCACCGGGACAGGGCCCTACGAGCAGTACTTC. It specifies CASSTTGTGPYEQYF. Looking up the rest from reference TRBV7-2 and TRBJ2-7 gives the full variable domain: GAGVSQSPSNKVTEKGKDVELRCDPISGHTALYWYRQSLGQGLEFLIYFQGNSAPDKSGLPSDRFSAERTGGSVSTLTIQRTQQEDSAVYLCASSTTGTGPYEQYFGPGTRLTVT.

V is TRBV4-2 and J is TRBJ2-3, with D maybe TRBD2 (6 bases). The CDR3 has 16 amino acids. Trimming shortened V by 0 bases and J by 1 base, and 11 bases separated the two germline ends. The V gene's germline CDR1 is LGHNA and CDR2 YNFKEQ. Here the CDR3 DNA reads TGTGCCAGCAGCCAAGATGGCGGGGCGCGCACAGATACGCAGTATTTT. It specifies CASSQDGGARTDTQYF.

The chain has TRBV5-8 and TRBJ1-6, with D possibly matching TRBD1 (6 bases). The CDR3 spans 14 residues. Germline values: CDR1 SGHTS, CDR2 YDEGEE. The V end lost 2 bases, the J end lost 7 bases, and 10 bases lay between the germline ends. Here the CDR3 reads CASSFGRGNSPLHF. CDR3 coding DNA: TGTGCCAGCAGCTTCGGCAGGGGAAATTCACCCCTCCACTTT.

The gene calls are TRBV10-1 and TRBJ1-1; 12 nucleotides agree with TRBD1. CDR1 is WNHNN and CDR2 is SYGVQD in the germline V gene (reference sequence). The CDR3 spans 14 residues. V lost 2 bases to trimming and J lost 7 bases; unmatched junction nucleotides: 2. The CDR3 spells CASSEGTGGREAFF. CDR3 nucleotide sequence: TGCGCCAGCAGTGAGGGGACAGGGGGCCGTGAAGCTTTCTTT.

This clone was counted only a few times. The chain has TRBV6-6 and TRBJ2-7, with a weak D call TRBD2 (5 bases). CDR3 length equals 14 residues. Germline V lookup: CDR1 MNHNY, CDR2 SVGAGI (reference sequence). V was shortened by 2 bases and J by 2 bases, with 10 bases between the two germline ends. The CDR3 nucleotides are TGTGCCAGCAGTTACCTCCTCGGGACCTACGAGCAGTACTTC. Amino acid sequence: CASSYLLGTYEQYF.

This rearrangement joins TRBV5-4 to TRBJ1-1; 12 bases map to TRBD1. Germline loops: CDR1 SGHNT, CDR2 YYREEE (reference sequence). This CDR3 comprises 16 residues. V lost 3 bases and J lost 4; bases outside the gene matches: 7. In DNA form, the CDR3 reads TGTGCCAGCAGCTCCGGGACAGGGGGCGATAGCACTGAAGCTTTCTTT. Its translation is CASSSGTGGDSTEAFF.

The chain combines TRBV27 with TRBJ2-3; D is unresolved. The CDR3 runs to 15 residues. Germline CDR1 and CDR2: MNHEY and SMNVEV (reference sequence). Trimming removed 2 bases from V and 0 bases from J, with 9 bases in between. CDR3 sequence (DNA): TGTGCCAGCAGTTTAGGGGTCTTGAGCACAGATACGCAGTATTTT. Translated, it gives CASSLGVLSTDTQYF.

The chain links TRBV7-6 to TRBJ2-2; D is possibly TRBD1 or TRBD2 (5 bases each). Between the trimmed V and J ends, which lost 6 bases and 1 base, there was a span of 12 bases. The CDR3 loop spans 15 amino acids. Germline CDR1 reads SGHVS; CDR2 reads FNYEAQ. The CDR3 DNA is TGTGCCAGCAGGGGTGGGGACGGGAACACCGGGGAGCTGTTTTTT. This gives the protein CASRGGDGNTGELFF.

The chain couples TRBV5-1 to TRBJ2-5; 10 nucleotides align to TRBD1. V was clipped by 3 bases and J by 4 bases; unmatched bases: 9. This CDR3 comprises 16 residues. CDR1 and CDR2 (germline): SGHRS, YFSETQ. The CDR3 DNA follows: TGCGCCAGCAGCTCGACAGGGGGCATGGTAGGAGAGACCCAGTACTTC. Its protein product is CASSSTGGMVGETQYF. Complete variable domain (other parts from reference TRBV5-1 and TRBJ2-5): KAGVTQTPRYLIKTRGQQVTLSCSPISGHRSVSWYQQTPGQGLQFLFEYFSETQRNKGNFPGRFSGRQFSNSRSEMNVSTLELGDSALYLCASSSTGGMVGETQYFGPGTRLLVL.

The rearrangement joins TRBV11-2 to TRBJ1-1; tentatively, D is TRBD1 (6 bases). This CDR3 is 15 amino acids long. CDR1 is SGHAT, CDR2 FQNNGV, per germline. The V and J ends lost 5 bases and 0 bases respectively, with 13 bases between them. CDR3 in amino acids: CASSPNRDMNTEAFF. The CDR3 bases are TGTGCCAGCAGCCCGAACAGGGATATGAACACTGAAGCTTTCTTT.

The chain carries TRBV5-4 and TRBJ1-1; 8 nucleotides match TRBD1. V lost 4 bases and J lost 4; bases outside the gene matches: 6. This CDR3 region has 14 residues. Germline CDR1 reads SGHNT; CDR2 reads YYREEE (reference sequence). CDR3 in DNA: TGTGCCAGCAGCACACCTACAGGGGGCACTGAAGCTTTCTTT. Its protein product is CASSTPTGGTEAFF.

The CDR3 DNA reads TGTGCCAGCAGTTTATCGCAGGGGGGGAGCACCGGGGAGCTGTTTTTT. Translated, it gives CASSLSQGGSTGELFF. The chain employs TRBV27 and TRBJ2-2; D may correspond to TRBD1 or TRBD2 (7 bases each). The CDR3 extends over 16 amino acids. The germline V gene encodes CDR1 MNHEY and CDR2 SMNVEV (reference sequence). The V end was cut by 0 bases, the J end by 4 bases, with 12 bases between.

This clone showed up just once. This chain joins TRBV7-2 and TRBJ1-1, with a possible D match to TRBD1 (5 bases). Germline CDR1 reads SGHTA; CDR2 reads FQGNSA. The CDR3 is 17 residues long. The V gene lost 0 bases and the J gene lost 4 bases, with 18 bases spanning the gap. The CDR3 here is CASSLAYSGVQGTEAFF. The CDR3 nucleotides read TGTGCCAGCAGCTTAGCTTATTCGGGGGTTCAAGGCACTGAAGCTTTCTTT.

The table lists this clone with a few counts. The rearrangement joins TRBV6-4 to TRBJ2-2, with TRBD2 identical over 7 bases. Germline assignment: CDR1 MRHNA and CDR2 SNTAGT. V trimming: 2 bases; J trimming: 5 bases; junction bases outside the gene matches: 8. This CDR3 is built from 16 residues. The CDR3 protein is CASSDDRLAGTGELFF. The CDR3 nucleotides read TGTGCCAGCAGTGACGATAGACTAGCAGGGACCGGGGAGCTGTTTTTT.

The genes are TRBV6-6 and TRBJ1-2, with 7 bases aligning to TRBD1. The CDR3 loop spans 15 amino acids. The V gene end was trimmed by 4 bases and the J gene end by 1 base; junction bases not matched to a gene: 6. Germline V lookup: CDR1 MNHNY, CDR2 SVGAGI (reference sequence). CDR3 region: CASSSFSGGNYGYTF. The CDR3 nucleotides read TGTGCCAGCAGTTCTTTTTCAGGGGGTAACTATGGCTACACCTTC.

The chain links TRBV9 to TRBJ2-7; 11 bases match TRBD1. This CDR3 spans 16 amino acids. Germline CDR1 SGDLS, CDR2 YYNGEE. V lost 0 bases, J lost 5 bases, and 7 bases stayed unmatched. CDR3 bases: TGTGCCAGCAGCGTAGGTGGGACAGGGGGTTTGAACGAGCAGTACTTC. Translating it yields CASSVGGTGGLNEQYF.

This clone was recorded once. The chain is built from TRBV15 and TRBJ1-3, with a weak D call TRBD1 (5 bases). The V gene's germline CDR1 is LNHNV and CDR2 YYDKDF (reference sequence). CDR3 size: 16 residues. Trimming took 0 bases from V and 2 from J, leaving 11 bases between them. In DNA, the CDR3 is TGTGCCACCAGCAGAGATCTGACGGGGGCTGGAAACACCATATATTTT. Protein: CATSRDLTGAGNTIYF.

The chain recombines TRBV10-1 with TRBJ1-6, with 9 bases lining up with TRBD1. The CDR3 contains 19 residues. CDR1 is WNHNN, CDR2 SYGVQD, per germline (reference sequence). V was clipped by 6 bases and J by 3 bases; unmatched bases: 15. This CDR3 is CASSLRQGEVADYNSPLHF. Here the CDR3 DNA reads TGCGCCAGCAGCCTTCGACAGGGGGAAGTCGCCGACTATAATTCACCCCTCCACTTT.

This sequence joins TRBV6-5 and TRBJ1-5; D remains ambiguous. Germline values: CDR1 MNHEY, CDR2 SVGAGI. CDR3 length equals 14 residues. V was clipped by 2 bases and J by 2 bases, with 7 bases between them. CDR3 sequence: CASSYRARNQPQHF. In DNA form, the CDR3 reads TGTGCCAGCAGTTACAGGGCTCGCAATCAGCCCCAGCATTTT.

The chain has TRBV2 and TRBJ1-6; D unresolved. CDR3 length: 16 amino acids. V was cut by 1 base and J by 5 bases, with 12 bases left in between. Germline CDR1 is SNHLY and CDR2 is FYNNEI. The DNA of the CDR3 is TGTGCCAGCAGTGAAGACGGTCCGGTGGATAATTCACCCCTCCACTTT. Protein sequence: CASSEDGPVDNSPLHF. The variable domain in full, with the rest retrieved from reference TRBV2 and TRBJ1-6, is EPEVTQTPSHQVTQMGQEVILRCVPISNHLYFYWYRQILGQKVEFLVSFYNNEISEKSEIFDDQFSVERPDGSNFTLKIRSTKLEDSAMYFCASSEDGPVDNSPLHFGNGTRLTVT.

CDR3: CASSLEPLTEAFF. Written as DNA, the CDR3 is TGTGCCAGCAGCTTGGAACCCCTCACTGAAGCTTTCTTT. The V and J genes are TRBV5-5 and TRBJ1-1, with no clear D. The CDR3 is made up of 13 amino acids. Trimming took off 0 bases at V and 4 bases at J, with 7 bases between the two ends. From germline, CDR1 is SGHKS and CDR2 YYEKEE (reference sequence).

The chain links TRBV5-6 to TRBJ2-2, with TRBD1 identical over 8 bases. The CDR3 totals 13 residues. Germline V gives CDR1 SGHDT, CDR2 YYEEEE. The V gene end was trimmed by 2 bases and the J gene end by 14 bases; junction bases not matched to a gene: 8. This chain's CDR3 is CASSFGGQGELFF. DNA for the CDR3: TGTGCCAGCAGCTTCGGCGGACAGGGAGAACTGTTTTTT.

The chain couples TRBV5-3 to TRBJ1-2, with a weak D call TRBD1 (6 bases). TRBV5-3 is an ORF, with its function uncertain. The CDR3 is made up of 12 amino acids. Trimming shortened V by 5 bases and J by 8 bases, and 13 bases separated the two germline ends. The DNA of the CDR3 is TGTGCCAGAAGGCGGGGACATAAAGGCTACACCTTC. Protein sequence: CARRRGHKGYTF.

Only one count was recorded for this clone. The CDR3 spells CASSSGQGLTDTQYF. CDR3 nucleotide sequence: TGTGCCAGCAGCTCCGGACAGGGGCTAACAGATACGCAGTATTTT. The rearrangement uses TRBV7-9 and TRBJ2-3; 9 bases fit TRBD1. CDR1 and CDR2 (germline): SEHNR, FQNEAQ (reference sequence). This CDR3 contains 15 residues. After removal of 4 bases from V and 3 bases from J, the junction contained 5 bases not matched to a gene.

This chain joins TRBV5-4 and TRBJ1-6; 7 nucleotides align to TRBD1. The CDR3 consists of 14 residues. V was pared by 0 bases and J by 11 bases, with 5 bases of the junction left unmatched. Germline V CDR1 and CDR2: SGHNT, YYREEE (reference sequence). The CDR3 sequence: CASSLGTGSTPLHF. CDR3 DNA: TGTGCCAGCAGCTTGGGGACAGGATCGACACCCCTCCACTTT.

This chain uses TRBV11-3 with TRBJ2-3; 7 bases agree with TRBD2. CDR1 SGHNT and CDR2 YENEEA come from the germline V gene. V shed 4 bases, J shed 4 bases, and the junction held 11 bases outside the gene matches. The CDR3 covers 16 residues. CDR3 sequence (DNA): TGTGCCAGCAGCTCAAAGCGGGGAGACCTACCAGATACGCAGTATTTT. This translates into CASSSKRGDLPDTQYF.

The J gene is TRBJ1-2, the V gene TRBV6-1; 10 nucleotides match TRBD1. The J segment lost 4 bases and the V segment lost 3 bases, leaving 20 bases of the junction unmatched. CDR1 and CDR2 from the germline V gene are MNHNS and SASEGT. This CDR3 has 20 amino acids. CDR3 amino acids: CASSDWAKRDRGTNPYGYTF. The CDR3 nucleotides are TGTGCCAGCAGTGATTGGGCTAAAAGGGACAGGGGAACGAATCCCTATGGCTACACCTTC.

This rearrangement joins TRBV19 to TRBJ1-2; maybe TRBD1 (5 bases). Germline assignment: CDR1 LNHDA and CDR2 SQIVND (reference sequence). V was trimmed by 3 bases and J by 5 bases, leaving 16 bases between them. There are 15 residues in the CDR3. The CDR3 region has the DNA TGTGCCAGTAGTATGAGTGGCAGGGCCCTATATGGCTACACCTTC. This translates into CASSMSGRALYGYTF.

The V gene is TRBV5-5, the J gene TRBJ1-3; D not resolved. The V gene lost 2 bases and the J gene lost 4 bases, with 10 bases spanning the gap. Germline CDR1 reads SGHKS; CDR2 reads YYEKEE (reference sequence). The CDR3 sequence is 14 residues long. Written as DNA, the CDR3 is TGTGCCAGCAGCTTTCTAACAGAAGGAAACACCATATATTTT. It encodes CASSFLTEGNTIYF.

The chain uses TRBV14 and TRBJ2-7; 11 nucleotides align to TRBD1. The CDR3 covers 13 residues. CDR1 SGHDN and CDR2 FVKESK come from the germline V gene. V was clipped by 3 bases and J by 8 bases; unmatched bases: 3. CDR3 nucleotides: TGTGCCAGCAGCCACGGACAGGGGGCGAAGCAGTACTTC. Protein product: CASSHGQGAKQYF.

V is TRBV11-2 and J is TRBJ1-1; 9 positions match TRBD1. Unmatched junction bases numbered 6, after V lost 0 bases and J lost 4 bases. The CDR3 is made up of 16 amino acids. Germline V gene lookup returns CDR1 SGHAT and CDR2 FQNNGV. The CDR3 protein is CASSLDRPGQGTEAFF. CDR3 nucleotides: TGTGCCAGCAGCTTAGACCGACCGGGACAGGGCACTGAAGCTTTCTTT.